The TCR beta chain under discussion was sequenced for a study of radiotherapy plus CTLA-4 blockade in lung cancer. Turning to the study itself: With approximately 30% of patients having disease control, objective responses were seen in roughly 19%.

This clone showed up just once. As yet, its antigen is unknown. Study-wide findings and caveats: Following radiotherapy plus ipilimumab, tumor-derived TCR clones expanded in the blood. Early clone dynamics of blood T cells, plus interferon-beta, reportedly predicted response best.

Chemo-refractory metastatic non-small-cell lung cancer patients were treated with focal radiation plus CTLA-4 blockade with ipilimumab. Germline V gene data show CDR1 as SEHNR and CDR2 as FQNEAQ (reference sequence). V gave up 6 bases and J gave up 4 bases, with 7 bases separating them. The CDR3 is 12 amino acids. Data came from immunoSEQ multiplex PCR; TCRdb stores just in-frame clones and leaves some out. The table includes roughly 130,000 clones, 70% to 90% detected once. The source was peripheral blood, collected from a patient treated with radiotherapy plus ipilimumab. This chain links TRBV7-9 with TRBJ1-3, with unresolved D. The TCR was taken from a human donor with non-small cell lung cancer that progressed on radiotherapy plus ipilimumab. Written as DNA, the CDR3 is TGTGCCAGCAGACTCCAGGGAAACACCATATATTTT. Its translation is CASRLQGNTIYF.